The next 14 T cell receptor beta chains were all read from a single sample in a study of T cells after yellow fever vaccination. TCRdb analysed the 5' RACE reads with MiXCR anew, one entry per CDR3 protein. The repertoire holds around 320,000 distinct CDR3 sequences, 8.7% seen once, with 3% to 4% in the top ten. Here the sequenced sample was CD4+ T cells sorted from PBMCs, taken 5 days after the yellow fever booster vaccination. These receptors were obtained from a man between 18 and 29 years old who received the YFV17D yellow fever vaccine.

The DNA of the CDR3 is TGTGCCAGCAGCACCATCCTAGCGGGTGAGCAGTACGTC. This translates into CASSTILAGEQYV. The genes are TRBV11-2 and TRBJ2-7, with 8 bases aligning to TRBD2. V lost 5 bases to trimming and J lost 7 bases; unmatched junction nucleotides: 7. There are 13 residues in the CDR3. Germline assignment: CDR1 SGHAT and CDR2 FQNNGV.

The CDR3 spells CASSRSGGGSTDTQYF. CDR3 bases: TGTGCCAGCAGTCGAAGCGGGGGCGGTTCTACAGATACGCAGTATTTT. The chain carries TRBV2 and TRBJ2-3; TRBD2 aligns across 8 bases. V gave up 5 bases and J gave up 3 bases; unmatched junction bases: 10. Per the germline V gene, CDR1 is SNHLY and CDR2 is FYNNEI. This CDR3 is 16 amino acids long.

The chain joins TRBV3-1 to TRBJ1-2, with 9 nucleotides matching TRBD1. The CDR3 extends over 14 amino acids. J gave up 4 bases and V 2 bases, and 2 bases lay outside the gene matches. Per the germline V gene, CDR1 is LGHDT and CDR2 is YNNKEL (reference sequence). CDR3 sequence reads: CASSQTGGGYGYTF. The CDR3 region has the DNA TGTGCCAGCAGCCAAACAGGGGGCGGCTATGGCTACACCTTC.

The chain recombines TRBV5-4 with TRBJ2-2; TRBD2 matches 10 bases. V dropped 1 base and J dropped 5; count of bases not matched to a gene: 11. CDR3 size: 18 residues. Germline lookup yields CDR1 SGHNT and CDR2 YYREEE (reference sequence). The CDR3 DNA sequence: TGTGCCAGCAGCTTGTCTAGCGGGGGCCGTCTTAGGACCGGGGAGCTGTTTTTT. Its protein is CASSLSSGGRLRTGELFF.

This clonotype has ten or more counts. This chain links TRBV2 with TRBJ2-3; D remains ambiguous. Germline V gives CDR1 SNHLY, CDR2 FYNNEI. Trimming removed 7 bases at V and 1 base at J, with 9 bases between. CDR3 length equals 13 residues. Here the CDR3 reads CASIQSGTDTQYF. The CDR3 bases are TGTGCCAGCATCCAGAGCGGCACAGATACGCAGTATTTT.

This clonotype turned up a few times. V gene TRBV2 combines with J gene TRBJ2-1; D uncertain. The CDR3 is made up of 14 amino acids. V lost 7 bases, J lost 9 bases, and 19 bases lay in between. Germline CDR1 reads SNHLY; CDR2 reads FYNNEI. The CDR3 region has the DNA TGTGCCAGCAAGAGATTAGGCGGATCGGGTGAGCAGTTCTTC. Its translation: CASKRLGGSGEQFF.

This clonotype has more than one count but fewer than ten. The CDR3 spells CASRDGDPNYGYTF. The CDR3 bases are TGTGCCAGTAGGGATGGGGATCCTAACTATGGCTACACCTTC. The chain employs TRBV19 and TRBJ1-2; no definite D call. The CDR3 runs to 14 residues. Trimming cost V 6 bases and J 0 bases, with 11 bases left between them. CDR1 is LNHDA and CDR2 is SQIVND in the germline V gene (reference sequence).

The chain has TRBV5-1 and TRBJ1-3, with 7 bases lining up with TRBD1. In germline, CDR1 is SGHRS, CDR2 YFSETQ. Trimming at V came to 4 bases and at J to 0 bases, leaving 7 bases not matched to a gene. The CDR3 consists of 16 residues. The CDR3 loop reads CASSRGQARSGNTIYF. The CDR3 nucleotides read TGCGCCAGCAGCAGAGGACAGGCCCGCTCTGGAAACACCATATATTTT.

This clonotype was found a few times. The V gene is TRBV20-1, the J gene TRBJ1-3; no clear D gene. This CDR3 contains 14 residues. CDR1 is DFQATT, CDR2 SNEGSKA, per germline (reference sequence). The V end was cut by 0 bases, the J end by 3 bases, with 9 bases between. In nucleotides, the CDR3 is TGCAGTGCTAGAGAGGCGGACTATGGAAACACCATATATTTT. Its protein is CSAREADYGNTIYF.

The chain couples TRBV5-6 to TRBJ1-6, with a tentative D call TRBD1 (5 bases). From germline, CDR1 is SGHDT and CDR2 YYEEEE. V was trimmed by 3 bases and J by 11 bases, leaving 9 bases between them. The CDR3 sequence is 12 residues long. CDR3 sequence: CASSSRGPPLHF. In nucleotides, the CDR3 is TGTGCCAGCAGCTCCCGGGGACCACCCCTCCACTTT.

There are many counts of this clonotype. The chain combines TRBV4-3 with TRBJ1-2; D gene uncertain. CDR1 is LGHNA, CDR2 YSLEER, per germline. This CDR3 comprises 16 residues. With 1 base removed from V and 0 bases from J, the gap between germline ends came to 12 bases. The CDR3 reads CASSQGFAGANYGYTF. The CDR3, as DNA: TGCGCCAGCAGCCAAGGGTTTGCAGGAGCTAACTATGGCTACACCTTC.

This clonotype was seen only a few times. V and J are TRBV30 and TRBJ1-1; D uncertain. CDR3 size: 13 residues. V lost 0 bases and J lost 1, with 6 bases in between. Germline CDR1 GTSNPN, CDR2 SVGIG (reference sequence). In DNA, the CDR3 is TGTGCCTGGAGTGTAACACGGAACACTGAAGCTTTCTTT. This gives the protein CAWSVTRNTEAFF.

This clonotype was observed a handful of times. J is TRBJ1-1 and V is TRBV5-1; 8 nucleotides match TRBD1. The V and J ends lost 4 bases and 6 bases, in that order; junction bases with no gene match: 5. This CDR3 region has 13 residues. Per germline, CDR1 SGHRS and CDR2 YFSETQ. The CDR3 nucleotides are TGCGCCAGCAGCCCGGGACAGGCTTCTGAAGCTTTCTTT. Its translation: CASSPGQASEAFF. Supplemented by reference TRBV5-1 and TRBJ1-1, the full variable domain reads KAGVTQTPRYLIKTRGQQVTLSCSPISGHRSVSWYQQTPGQGLQFLFEYFSETQRNKGNFPGRFSGRQFSNSRSEMNVSTLELGDSALYLCASSPGQASEAFFGQGTRLTVV.

CDR3 DNA sequence: TGCGCCAGCAGAGACCGCCCTGACAGGTTCTCCTACAATGAGCAGTTCTTC. Translating it yields CASRDRPDRFSYNEQFF. V usage is TRBV5-1 and J usage is TRBJ2-1; maybe TRBD1 (6 bases). CDR1 and CDR2 (germline): SGHRS, YFSETQ. Trimming took 5 bases from V and 0 from J, leaving 18 bases between them. This CDR3 is built from 17 residues. Supplemented by reference TRBV5-1 and TRBJ2-1, the full variable domain reads KAGVTQTPRYLIKTRGQQVTLSCSPISGHRSVSWYQQTPGQGLQFLFEYFSETQRNKGNFPGRFSGRQFSNSRSEMNVSTLELGDSALYLCASRDRPDRFSYNEQFFGPGTRLTVL.